The 25 T cell receptor beta chains in this list originate from one sample, sequenced in a study of technical replicates of blood from a few donors. Produced via immunoSEQ multiplex PCR; TCRdb's table is partial and in-frame only. The sample lists about 12,000 clones, 92% occurring once. The sequencing input was PBMCs. The receptors come from a human donor in good health.

The V and J genes are TRBV5-1 and TRBJ2-2; TRBD1 agrees at 7 bases. The CDR3 totals 16 residues. Germline V gene lookup returns CDR1 SGHRS and CDR2 YFSETQ. V lost 2 bases and J lost 4; bases outside the gene matches: 8. CDR3 amino acids: CASSLPGQSFTGELFF. The CDR3 DNA is TGCGCCAGCAGCTTACCGGGACAGAGTTTCACCGGGGAGCTGTTTTTT.

The chain has TRBV6-1 and TRBJ1-2; 8 bases match TRBD1. The CDR3 is 15 amino acids. CDR1 and CDR2 from the germline V gene are MNHNS and SASEGT. Trimming removed 6 bases from V and 8 bases from J; junction bases left unmatched: 14. CDR3 sequence: CASRDYDRGPLGYTF. The CDR3 nucleotides read TGTGCCAGCAGGGACTACGACAGGGGCCCTTTAGGCTACACCTTC.

The gene calls are TRBV30 and TRBJ1-2; D gene uncertain. This CDR3 is built from 8 residues. Germline V gene sequence: CDR1 GTSNPN, CDR2 SVGIG (reference sequence). Trimming removed 6 bases from V and 6 bases from J, with 2 bases in between. Written as DNA, the CDR3 is TGTGCCTGTAATGGCTACACCTTC. Translation gives CACNGYTF.

This clone has just one count. This chain links TRBV19 with TRBJ1-4; tentative D call: TRBD1 (5 bases). With 4 bases removed from V and 4 bases from J, the gap between germline ends came to 13 bases. The CDR3 consists of 15 residues. Germline V gene sequence: CDR1 LNHDA, CDR2 SQIVND (reference sequence). The DNA for the CDR3 is TGTGCCAGTAGTAGATACCGACAGAATAATGAAAAACTGTTTTTT. This gives the protein CASSRYRQNNEKLFF. The variable domain in full, with the rest retrieved from reference TRBV19 and TRBJ1-4, is DGGITQSPKYLFRKEGQNVTLSCEQNLNHDAMYWYRQDPGQGLRLIYYSQIVNDFQKGDIAEGYSVSREKKESFPLTVTSAQKNPTAFYLCASSRYRQNNEKLFFGSGTQLSVL.

The chain carries TRBV14 and TRBJ2-1; 7 nucleotides line up with TRBD2. The CDR3 sequence is 16 residues long. Germline-derived CDR1 and CDR2 are SGHDN and FVKESK. Unmatched junction bases numbered 5, after V lost 1 base and J lost 2 bases. CDR3 nucleotide sequence: TGTGCCAGCAGCCAAGTAGGACTAGGGGCCTACAATGAGCAGTTCTTC. Amino acids: CASSQVGLGAYNEQFF.

The chain joins TRBV7-9 to TRBJ2-3; TRBD2 aligns across 8 bases. With V trimmed by 3 bases and J by 3 bases, 5 bases remained unmatched. Germline lookup yields CDR1 SEHNR and CDR2 FQNEAQ (reference sequence). The length of the CDR3 is 15 residues. The CDR3 reads CASSFYLAGTDTQYF. The CDR3 region has the DNA TGTGCCAGCAGCTTCTACCTAGCGGGTACAGATACGCAGTATTTT.

The CDR3 nucleotides read TGCAGCGTTCTCCCTTCCGCCGGGACAGGGATCACCGGGGAGCTGTTTTTT. This encodes CSVLPSAGTGITGELFF. The chain is built from TRBV29-1 and TRBJ2-2, with 9 bases aligning to TRBD1. Germline V gene sequence: CDR1 SQVTM, CDR2 ANQGSEA. CDR3 length: 17 residues. The junction had 14 bases not matched to a gene; V was cut back by 5 bases and J by 4 bases.

Only a few counts were recorded for this clone. CDR3 protein: CASRQTANYGYTF. CDR3 bases: TGTGCCAGCAGGCAGACAGCTAACTATGGCTACACCTTC. V usage is TRBV27 and J usage is TRBJ1-2, with a tentative D call TRBD1 (5 bases). The CDR3 is made up of 13 amino acids. V was clipped by 6 bases and J by 0 bases, with 8 bases between them. Per germline, CDR1 MNHEY and CDR2 SMNVEV (reference sequence).

The V and J genes are TRBV11-2 and TRBJ2-5; 8 nucleotides line up with TRBD2. The CDR3 extends over 16 amino acids. Trimming removed 0 bases from V and 7 bases from J; junction bases left unmatched: 10. Germline V gene lookup returns CDR1 SGHAT and CDR2 FQNNGV. The CDR3 nucleotides read TGTGCCAGCAGCTTAGAAGAGGGACTAGGAGTAGCGACCCAGTACTTC. Its protein product is CASSLEEGLGVATQYF.

J is TRBJ2-7 and V is TRBV5-1, with D perhaps matching TRBD2 (6 bases). V was cut by 2 bases and J by 2 bases, with 17 bases left in between. Germline assignment: CDR1 SGHRS and CDR2 YFSETQ. The CDR3 is 16 amino acids. CDR3 region: CASSLLGPGVTYEQYF. CDR3 sequence (DNA): TGCGCCAGCAGCTTATTAGGTCCGGGAGTCACCTACGAGCAGTACTTC.

V usage is TRBV7-3 and J usage is TRBJ2-3; no definite D call. The V gene lost 5 bases and the J gene lost 0 bases, with 3 bases spanning the gap. CDR3 length: 12 residues. The germline CDR1 and CDR2 sequences are SGHTA and FQGTGA. CDR3 sequence reads: CASSQSTDTQYF. The CDR3 coding sequence is TGTGCCAGCAGCCAGAGCACAGATACGCAGTATTTT.

The J gene is TRBJ2-1, the V gene TRBV19; D is possibly TRBD2 (5 bases). The V end was cut by 5 bases, the J end by 3 bases, with 11 bases between. The CDR3 totals 14 residues. Germline V gene lookup returns CDR1 LNHDA and CDR2 SQIVND (reference sequence). This CDR3 reads CASSGGRDYNEQFF. In DNA, the CDR3 is TGTGCCAGTAGTGGCGGGCGTGACTACAATGAGCAGTTCTTC.

V is TRBV19 and J is TRBJ2-5, with TRBD2 matching over 8 bases. Germline V lookup: CDR1 LNHDA, CDR2 SQIVND (reference sequence). This CDR3 contains 14 residues. V lost 7 bases, J lost 4 bases, and 8 bases stayed unmatched. CDR3 DNA: TGTGCCAGTAAGCGGGAGATTGGAACAGAGACCCAGTACTTC. Encoded protein: CASKREIGTETQYF.

The V and J genes are TRBV10-3 and TRBJ1-5, with TRBD1 matching 9 bases. V shed 4 bases and J 4 bases; nucleotides not matched to a gene: 2. The CDR3 spans 14 residues. Germline V gene lookup returns CDR1 ENHRY and CDR2 SYGVKD. As DNA, the CDR3 is TGTGCCATCAGTGCGGGACAGGGAAATCAGCCCCAGCATTTT. This codes for CAISAGQGNQPQHF.

The J gene is TRBJ2-1, the V gene TRBV5-1, with TRBD1 as a possible D gene (6 bases). CDR1 SGHRS and CDR2 YFSETQ come from the germline V gene. This CDR3 has 14 amino acids. Trimming took 0 bases from V and 4 from J, leaving 8 bases between them. The CDR3 nucleotides read TGCGCCAGCAGCTTGGCTACAGGGTACAATGAGCAGTTCTTC. It is translated as CASSLATGYNEQFF.

The V gene is TRBV7-9, the J gene TRBJ2-7, with a possible D match to TRBD2 (5 bases). V was shortened by 4 bases and J by 4 bases, with 14 bases between the two germline ends. The CDR3 totals 14 residues. Germline CDR1 reads SEHNR; CDR2 reads FQNEAQ (reference sequence). The CDR3 DNA sequence: TGTGCCAGCAGCTACGCCGGAGGCGGTTACGAGCAGTACTTC. This sequence encodes CASSYAGGGYEQYF.

This chain links TRBV5-1 with TRBJ2-7; 12 bases are a match to TRBD1. V shed 4 bases and J 0 bases; nucleotides not matched to a gene: 2. The CDR3 contains 15 residues. The germline gives CDR1 SGHRS, CDR2 YFSETQ. Written as DNA, the CDR3 is TGCGCCAGCAGCCCGGGACAGGGGGCCTCCTACGAGCAGTACTTC. It specifies CASSPGQGASYEQYF. The full variable domain, rest sourced from reference TRBV5-1 and TRBJ2-7, is KAGVTQTPRYLIKTRGQQVTLSCSPISGHRSVSWYQQTPGQGLQFLFEYFSETQRNKGNFPGRFSGRQFSNSRSEMNVSTLELGDSALYLCASSPGQGASYEQYFGPGTRLTVT.

The chain is built from TRBV10-1 and TRBJ2-3; D might be TRBD2 (6 bases). Trimming left V 8 bases short and J 2 bases short, with 20 bases between. The CDR3 runs 16 residues. CDR1 and CDR2 (germline): WNHNN, SYGVQD (reference sequence). CDR3 sequence: CASQGVAAGNTDTQYF. The CDR3 coding sequence is TGCGCCAGCCAAGGAGTCGCGGCGGGAAACACAGATACGCAGTATTTT.

The chain uses TRBV5-6 and TRBJ1-2; 11 bases fit TRBD1. The trim removed 4 bases at V and 5 bases at J, leaving 7 bases unmatched. The V gene's germline CDR1 is SGHDT and CDR2 YYEEEE. The CDR3 totals 15 residues. In DNA, the CDR3 is TGTGCCAGCAGCCGGGACAGGGGGAGATCTTATGGCTACACCTTC. Protein: CASSRDRGRSYGYTF.

V usage is TRBV2 and J usage is TRBJ1-5, with TRBD1 matching 8 bases. Germline V gene lookup returns CDR1 SNHLY and CDR2 FYNNEI. With V trimmed by 5 bases and J by 7 bases, 7 bases remained unmatched. This CDR3 contains 14 residues. The CDR3 bases are TGTGCCAGCAGTACCGGACAGGGAGTCCAGCCCCAGCATTTT. Its translation: CASSTGQGVQPQHF.

The chain carries TRBV11-3 and TRBJ2-2; TRBD1 agrees at 7 bases. Germline CDR1 SGHNT, CDR2 YENEEA. The CDR3 extends over 13 amino acids. V shed 3 bases, J shed 6 bases, and the junction held 1 base outside the gene matches. The CDR3 spells CASSFTGAGELFF. The CDR3 coding sequence is TGTGCCAGCAGCTTTACAGGGGCCGGGGAGCTGTTTTTT.

This clone was observed once. The V and J genes are TRBV7-9 and TRBJ2-3, with 8 bases fitting TRBD2. The CDR3 has 15 residues. The V gene's germline CDR1 is SEHNR and CDR2 FQNEAQ (reference sequence). Trimming cost V 3 bases and J 4 bases; bases outside gene matches: 6. CDR3 coding DNA: TGTGCCAGCAGCTTCGGCGGGAGGAACGCAGATACGCAGTATTTT. It codes for CASSFGGRNADTQYF.

The count of this clone is one. The chain recombines TRBV5-6 with TRBJ1-5; D is unresolved. The CDR3 consists of 13 residues. With 0 bases removed from V and 4 bases from J, the gap between germline ends came to 5 bases. The germline V gene has CDR1 SGHDT and CDR2 YYEEEE. CDR3 sequence (DNA): TGTGCCAGCAGCTTGGGGAGGAATCAGCCCCAGCATTTT. Residues: CASSLGRNQPQHF.

This clone appeared a single time. The chain uses TRBV27 and TRBJ2-7; 7 bases line up with TRBD1. Per the germline V gene, CDR1 is MNHEY and CDR2 is SMNVEV (reference sequence). Trimming took 6 bases from V and 3 from J; bases not matched to a gene: 11. The CDR3 consists of 15 residues. The CDR3 protein is CASRGWTGQSYEQYF. CDR3 nucleotides: TGTGCCAGCAGAGGGTGGACAGGCCAAAGCTACGAGCAGTACTTC.

This clone was picked up one time. J is TRBJ2-7 and V is TRBV10-3; tentative D call: TRBD1 (5 bases). The CDR3 is made up of 13 amino acids. Germline V gene lookup returns CDR1 ENHRY and CDR2 SYGVKD. The V end was cut by 5 bases, the J end by 3 bases, with 11 bases between. CDR3 residues: CAISPRQNYEQYF. In DNA, the CDR3 is TGTGCCATCAGTCCTAGACAGAACTACGAGCAGTACTTC.